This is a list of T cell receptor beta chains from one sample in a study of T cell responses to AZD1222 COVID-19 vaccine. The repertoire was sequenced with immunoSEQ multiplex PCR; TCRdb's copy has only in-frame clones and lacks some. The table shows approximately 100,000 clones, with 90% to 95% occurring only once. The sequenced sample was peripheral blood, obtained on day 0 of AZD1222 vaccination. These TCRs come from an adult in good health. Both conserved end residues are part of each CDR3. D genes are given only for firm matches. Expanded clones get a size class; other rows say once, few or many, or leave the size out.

TGTGCCAGTAGTAGCCAGGGGGCTCCCGATAATCAGCCCCAGCATTTT,CASSSQGAPDNQPQHF,TRBJ1-5,TRBD1,16,NA,TRBV19
TGTGCCAGCAGCGTAGGAGCGGGAGCGTACAATGAGCAGTTCTTC,CASSVGAGAYNEQFF,TRBJ2-1,TRBD2,15,NA,TRBV9
TGTGCCAGCAGTTTTTCGTACGAGCAGTACTTC,CASSFSYEQYF,TRBJ2-7,NA,11,NA,TRBV12-3/TRBV12-4
TGTGCCAGCAGTTTTATGGGGGCGGAGGGCAATCAGCCCCAGCATTTT,CASSFMGAEGNQPQHF,TRBJ1-5,NA,16,NA,TRBV6-2/TRBV6-3
TGTGCCAGCAGCTTGGGGACAGGTTCGGCCGATGGCTACACCTTC,CASSLGTGSADGYTF,TRBJ1-2,TRBD1,15,few,TRBV7-3
TGTGCCAGCAGTTACAACAGGGTTAGCCACGAGCAGTACTTC,CASSYNRVSHEQYF,TRBJ2-7,NA,14,NA,TRBV27
TGTGCCAGCAGCTCCCAGGGAGGAAATCAGCCCCAGCATTTT,CASSSQGGNQPQHF,TRBJ1-5,NA,14,NA,TRBV7-2
TGTGCCAGCAGCTTGGACAGGGCCAGGAACACTGAAGCTTTCTTT,CASSLDRARNTEAFF,TRBJ1-1,NA,15,NA,TRBV5-6
TGTGCCAGCTCACCATCCCTCGCTGAGTTCTCCTACGAGCAGTACTTC,CASSPSLAEFSYEQYF,TRBJ2-7,NA,16,NA,TRBV18
TGTGCCATCAGTGAGTCTCTGACAGGGGGGAACACTGAAGCTTTCTTT,CAISESLTGGNTEAFF,TRBJ1-1,TRBD1,16,NA,TRBV10-3
TGTGCCAGCAGTCTTGTCAATCAGCCCCAGCATTTT,CASSLVNQPQHF,TRBJ1-5,NA,12,NA,TRBV28
TGTGCCAGCAGACACCAGGGGTTGAGCACTGAAGCTTTCTTT,CASRHQGLSTEAFF,TRBJ1-1,NA,14,NA,TRBV27
TGTGCCAGCAGTACTCGGAACCCGGGGCTCTACAATGAGCAGTTCTTC,CASSTRNPGLYNEQFF,TRBJ2-1,NA,16,NA,TRBV27
TGTGCCAGCAGCTTGGGGTTGCGCGGGGACACCGGGGAGCTGTTTTTT,CASSLGLRGDTGELFF,TRBJ2-2,NA,16,NA,TRBV5-4
TGCAGCGTTGAAGATCTTGCGAACACTGAAGCTTTCTTT,CSVEDLANTEAFF,TRBJ1-1,NA,13,NA,TRBV29-1
TGTGCCAGCAGCCAAGATTGGTCAGGGGACTCCTACAATGAGCAGTTCTTC,CASSQDWSGDSYNEQFF,TRBJ2-1,NA,17,once,TRBV3-1/TRBV3-2
TGTGCCAGCAAAGCCGGGACCCTGAACACTGAAGCTTTCTTT,CASKAGTLNTEAFF,TRBJ1-1,NA,14,NA,TRBV2
TGTGCCAGCAGCCTATCGGGAACAAGGGGGCCAGATACGCAGTATTTT,CASSLSGTRGPDTQYF,TRBJ2-3,TRBD1,16,NA,TRBV7-2
TGTGCCAGCAGTCGATCGGGACAGCTCTACTACGAGCAGTACTTC,CASSRSGQLYYEQYF,TRBJ2-7,TRBD1,15,few,TRBV6-6
TGTGCCAGCAGGACACAGGGGAAGGGCGAGCAGTACTTC,CASRTQGKGEQYF,TRBJ2-7,TRBD1,13,NA,TRBV12-3/TRBV12-4
TGCGCCAGCAGCTTCTACGGGAGTTCTGGGGCCAACGTCCTGACTTTC,CASSFYGSSGANVLTF,TRBJ2-6,NA,16,NA,TRBV5-1
TGTGCCAGCAGCTTGGACGGCCGGCTCTACGAGCAGTACTTC,CASSLDGRLYEQYF,TRBJ2-7,NA,14,NA,TRBV7-9
TGTGCCAGCAGCGAGGGGATGAGATGGACAGATACGCAGTATTTT,CASSEGMRWTDTQYF,TRBJ2-3,NA,15,NA,TRBV19
TGTGCCAGCAGTCTAACGGTTCGGTACGAGCAGTACTTC,CASSLTVRYEQYF,TRBJ2-7,NA,13,once,TRBV6-5
TGTGCCAGCAGCTTGTCCGCAGGGAGCAGCAATGAGCAGTTCTTC,CASSLSAGSSNEQFF,TRBJ2-1,NA,15,once,TRBV5-5
TGTGCCAGCAGCCAAGTTCCCCATTTGACAGGGGAGTGGGCCTTTGGCACTGAAGCTTTCTTT,CASSQVPHLTGEWAFGTEAFF,TRBJ1-1,TRBD1,21,NA,TRBV3-1/TRBV3-2